This passage covers 9 T cell receptor beta chains from one sample sequenced in a study of T cells in localized non-small cell lung cancer. Libraries were prepared by immunoSEQ multiplex PCR; TCRdb keeps only in-frame clonotypes and omits some of them. This sample yields 18,000 or so clones, of which 89% are seen a single time; approximately 9.1% belongs to the top ten. The sample in question was peripheral blood, obtained before any cancer treatment. The receptor set was obtained from a man aged 40-75 years with stage I lung adenocarcinoma.

The chain employs TRBV19 and TRBJ2-7; 7 nucleotides agree with TRBD2. With V trimmed by 8 bases and J by 7 bases, 5 bases remained unmatched. The CDR3 length is 11 residues. Germline V gives CDR1 LNHDA, CDR2 SQIVND (reference sequence). The CDR3 sequence: CASWGRGEQYF. The CDR3 DNA reads as TGTGCCAGTTGGGGGAGGGGTGAGCAGTACTTC. The full variable domain, completed using reference TRBV19 and TRBJ2-7, is DGGITQSPKYLFRKEGQNVTLSCEQNLNHDAMYWYRQDPGQGLRLIYYSQIVNDFQKGDIAEGYSVSREKKESFPLTVTSAQKNPTAFYLCASWGRGEQYFGPGTRLTVT.

This chain connects TRBV5-8 to TRBJ2-2; D remains unclear. V was shortened by 2 bases and J by 4 bases, with 6 bases between the two germline ends. Germline lookup yields CDR1 SGHTS and CDR2 YDEGEE. CDR3 length: 13 residues. Here the CDR3 DNA reads TGTGCCAGCAGCTTAGACCGCACCGGGGAGCTGTTTTTT. Translating it yields CASSLDRTGELFF. The whole variable domain, filled in from reference TRBV5-8 and TRBJ2-2, reads EAGVTQSPTHLIKTRGQQATLRCSPISGHTSVYWYQQALGLGLQFLLWYDEGEERNRGNFPPRFSGRQFPNYSSELNVNALELEDSALYLCASSLDRTGELFFGEGSRLTVL.

This clone was seen just once. V and J are TRBV25-1 and TRBJ2-7; the D gene is possibly TRBD1 (5 bases). V was trimmed by 5 bases and J by 0 bases, leaving 20 bases between them. The V gene's germline CDR1 is MGHDK and CDR2 SYGVNS. The CDR3 consists of 17 residues. CDR3 nucleotide sequence: TGTGCCAGCAGTCTTCAAGGGGCCCTGGGGAACTCCTACGAGCAGTACTTC. Translation: CASSLQGALGNSYEQYF.

The chain has TRBV2 and TRBJ2-3; D possibly corresponds to TRBD1 (5 bases). CDR1 and CDR2 from the germline V gene are SNHLY and FYNNEI. The V and J ends lost 8 bases and 2 bases respectively, with 8 bases between them. The CDR3 is 12 residues long. CDR3 protein: CASGGATDTQYF. The DNA of the CDR3 is TGTGCCAGCGGTGGGGCCACAGATACGCAGTATTTT.

Here the CDR3 reads CASSKVAQETQYF. CDR3 DNA sequence: TGTGCCAGTAGTAAGGTAGCGCAAGAGACCCAGTACTTC. The chain links TRBV19 to TRBJ2-5; a weak D match, TRBD2 (5 bases). Trimming cost V 4 bases and J 2 bases, with 8 bases left between them. This CDR3 is built from 13 residues. CDR1 is LNHDA and CDR2 is SQIVND in the germline V gene (reference sequence).

This rearrangement joins TRBV5-4 to TRBJ2-3; maybe TRBD2 (6 bases). Trimming left V 4 bases short and J 3 bases short, with 15 bases between. This CDR3 comprises 15 residues. The germline CDR1 and CDR2 sequences are SGHNT and YYREEE (reference sequence). The CDR3 spells CASSPLPRGTDTQYF. The CDR3 DNA follows: TGTGCCAGCAGCCCTCTTCCCCGGGGGACAGATACGCAGTATTTT.

CDR3 protein: CASSLAGANVLTF. CDR3 coding DNA: TGTGCCAGCAGCTTAGCTGGGGCCAACGTCCTGACTTTC. The chain has TRBV7-9 and TRBJ2-6; no definite D call. Trimming cost V 0 bases and J 3 bases, with 0 bases left between them. This CDR3 contains 13 residues. Germline CDR1 is SEHNR and CDR2 is FQNEAQ (reference sequence).

With respect to this clone: The junction departs from the called germline gene at one end, perhaps through a read error. The rearrangement links TRBV7-7 to TRBJ1-6; D may be TRBD1 (6 bases). This CDR3 spans 13 amino acids. Germline V gene lookup returns CDR1 SSHAT and CDR2 FNYEAQ (reference sequence). The CDR3 nucleotides read TGTGCTAGCAGTCAGGACAGTAAATCACCCCTCCACTTT. This translates into CASSQDSKSPLHF.

The CDR3 nucleotides read TGTGCCAGCAGCCCCGTTCGCCGAACCGGGGAGCTGTTTTTT. It yields the protein CASSPVRRTGELFF. The rearrangement uses TRBV14 and TRBJ2-2; no clear D gene. Trimming took 4 bases from V and 5 from J, leaving 11 bases between them. The CDR3 has 14 residues. Germline CDR1 SGHDN, CDR2 FVKESK.